The clone carrying this TCR beta chain was seen just once. Antigen: not known. Assay used: immunoSEQ multiplex PCR; TCRdb lists only in-frame clones, some missing. This table has 50,000 to 55,000 clones, roughly 90% appearing once. V lost 4 bases, J lost 2 bases, and 11 bases lay in between. This CDR3 region has 13 residues. CDR1 and CDR2 (germline): SQVTM, ANQGSEA. This record belongs to a study of graft-versus-host responses after intestinal transplantation. Whole-study results and caveats: Detection of GvH clones occurred in recipient marrow, and some had their first appearance in ileum or blood.

The clonotype was recovered from a human donor who was the organ donor for an intestinal transplant. V usage is TRBV29-1 and J usage is TRBJ2-5; D might be TRBD1 (5 bases). This specimen consisted of unstimulated CD4+ T cells sorted from spleen or lymph node cells, obtained before transplant. CDR3 loop: CSVVKGSQETQYF. CDR3 nucleotide sequence: TGCAGCGTTGTCAAGGGGTCTCAAGAGACCCAGTACTTC.